These 5 T cell receptor beta chains share one sample of origin, sequenced in a study of TIL therapy for anti-PD-1-resistant metastatic lung cancer (dated by TCRdb to the early 2020s). TCR beta CDR3 regions were amplified from genomic DNA by bias-controlled multiplex PCR with the immunoSEQ v3 hsTCRB kit. Here the immuneACCESS table is served through TCRdb, limited to in-frame sequences with V and J called. Missing clones are a known gap in these copies; in checked studies unresolved V genes cover under half, and the rest lacks a known reason. The table for this sample lists about 60,000 clones; 69% of them were counted only once. Jointly, the top ten make up about 6.3% of the sample. The sample's time point, from its label and the paper: pre-treatment sample, taken before nivolumab and TIL therapy. The sample here was blood, taken at baseline. The receptors stem from a person between 25 and 80 years old with non-small cell lung cancer.

The DNA of the CDR3 is TGTGCCAGCAGCCCTCCGGGGGGGGGAGAAGCTTTCTTT. The encoded protein is CASSPPGGGEAFF. The rearrangement uses TRBV28 and TRBJ1-1; D might be TRBD1 (5 bases). The V end was cut by 6 bases, the J end by 8 bases, with 16 bases between. From germline, CDR1 is MDHEN and CDR2 SYDVKM. The CDR3 sequence is 13 residues long.

This rearrangement joins TRBV19 to TRBJ1-5, with D possibly TRBD1 on 5 matching bases. V was cut by 10 bases and J by 2 bases, with 18 bases left in between. The germline V gene has CDR1 LNHDA and CDR2 SQIVND (reference sequence). The CDR3 runs to 15 residues. The CDR3 region has the DNA TGTGCCACAAAACCCCCAGGGTTAGGCAATCAGCCCCAGCATTTT. It specifies CATKPPGLGNQPQHF.

The chain couples TRBV10-2 to TRBJ1-5; D uncertain. V shed 3 bases and J shed 4 bases, with 7 bases lying between them. Germline lookup yields CDR1 WSHSY and CDR2 SAAADI. CDR3 length: 13 amino acids. CDR3 sequence (DNA): TGCGCCAGCAGTGAAGGGATGAATCAGCCCCAGCATTTT. This codes for CASSEGMNQPQHF.

The gene calls are TRBV10-2 and TRBJ2-2, with a tentative D call TRBD2 (6 bases). The CDR3 runs to 17 residues. Trimming removed 6 bases from V and 4 bases from J, with 21 bases in between. The germline CDR1 and CDR2 sequences are WSHSY and SAAADI. CDR3 protein: CASREAAAGLGTGELFF. CDR3 coding DNA: TGCGCCAGCAGAGAGGCCGCCGCGGGGCTGGGCACCGGGGAGCTGTTTTTT.

This clone was picked up a small number of times. This chain links TRBV28 with TRBJ2-3; D may be TRBD2 (6 bases). Per the germline V gene, CDR1 is MDHEN and CDR2 is SYDVKM. V lost 6 bases and J 5 bases, leaving 9 bases between the germline ends. The CDR3 spans 12 residues. The CDR3 reads CASSGAGDTQYF. The CDR3 bases are TGTGCCAGCAGCGGAGCGGGAGATACGCAGTATTTT.